Listed below are T cell receptor beta chains from one sample, sequenced in a study of control samples from healthy donors and cancer patients. Produced via immunoSEQ multiplex PCR; TCRdb's table is partial and in-frame only. The data hold 76,000 or so clones, with under 90% observed a single time. The sequencing sample was made of PBMCs. The origin of the receptors is a woman aged 50 to 65 with colorectal cancer. CDR3s include the opening cysteine and the closing phenylalanine or tryptophan. D genes are given only for firm matches. Rows give clone size only sometimes, using once, few, many, or a class for an expanded clone.

>NA|TRBJ1-2|NA|13|TRBV2
CASSPGTAYGYTF
TGTGCCAGCAGTCCCGGGACGGCCTATGGCTACACCTTC
>NA|TRBJ1-5|TRBD1|15|TRBV5-1
CASSLGGQVNQPQHF
TGCGCCAGCAGCTTGGGTGGACAGGTCAATCAGCCCCAGCATTTT
>once|TRBJ2-3|TRBD2|16|TRBV6-1
CASSEGGSGGADTQYF
TGTGCCAGCAGTGAAGGGGGTAGCGGGGGCGCAGATACGCAGTATTTT
>NA|TRBJ2-2|NA|14|TRBV18
CASSPRQSPGELFF
TGTGCCAGCTCACCGAGGCAGTCTCCCGGGGAGCTGTTTTTT
>NA|TRBJ1-6|TRBD1|13|TRBV2
CASIGTGDLPLHF
TGTGCCAGCATAGGGACAGGGGATTTACCCCTCCACTTT
>NA|TRBJ1-5|TRBD1|14|TRBV6-5
CASSPRQGNQPQHF
TGTGCCAGCAGTCCCAGACAGGGTAATCAGCCCCAGCATTTT
>once|TRBJ1-2|TRBD1|14|TRBV28
CASSLGGQGYGYTF
TGTGCCAGCAGTTTGGGGGGACAGGGCTATGGCTACACCTTC
>NA|TRBJ1-2|TRBD1|15|TRBV6-4
CASSSGGGENYGYTF
TGTGCCAGCAGTTCAGGGGGGGGAGAAAACTATGGCTACACCTTC
>NA|TRBJ2-5|TRBD2|13|TRBV28
CASSPTSPETQYF
TGTGCCAGCAGCCCGACTAGCCCGGAGACCCAGTACTTC
>NA|TRBJ1-2|NA|15|TRBV10-2
CASSDAPWANYGYTF
TGCGCCAGCAGTGACGCTCCTTGGGCTAACTATGGCTACACCTTC
>NA|TRBJ1-1|NA|13|TRBV6-2/TRBV6-3
CASSYSPTSKAFF
TGTGCCAGCAGTTACTCTCCCACCTCGAAAGCTTTCTTT
>NA|TRBJ1-1|NA|12|TRBV10-3
CAISGLDTEAFF
TGTGCCATCAGTGGGCTGGACACTGAAGCTTTCTTT
>NA|TRBJ1-6|NA|15|TRBV4-1
CASSQSGTGNSPLHF
TGCGCCAGCAGCCAATCCGGGACGGGCAATTCACCCCTCCACTTT
>NA|TRBJ2-5|NA|13|TRBV28
CASSSGGRETQYF
TGTGCCAGCAGTTCCGGGGGGCGGGAGACCCAGTACTTC
>NA|TRBJ1-2|NA|13|TRBV12-3/TRBV12-4
CASSLQGRRGYTF
TGTGCCAGCAGTCTTCAGGGGCGGAGGGGCTACACCTTC
>NA|TRBJ1-1|NA|13|TRBV29-1
CSVEGRMNTEAFF
TGCAGCGTTGAAGGACGCATGAACACTGAAGCTTTCTTT
>NA|TRBJ1-1|NA|13|TRBV5-4
CASSRTWDTEAFF
TGTGCCAGCAGCAGGACGTGGGACACTGAAGCTTTCTTT
>NA|TRBJ1-2|NA|15|TRBV4-2
CASSPGEVANYGYTF
TGTGCCAGCAGCCCCGGTGAGGTAGCTAACTATGGCTACACCTTC
>NA|TRBJ1-2|NA|12|TRBV12-3/TRBV12-4
CASSLSPHGYTF
TGTGCCAGCAGTTTGTCCCCGCATGGCTACACCTTC
>NA|TRBJ1-6|TRBD1|15|TRBV3-1/TRBV3-2
CASSQGQGDYSPLHF
TGTGCCAGCAGCCAAGGACAGGGGGACTATTCACCCCTCCACTTT
>few|TRBJ2-3|NA|12|TRBV5-1
CASRDPADTQYF
TGCGCCAGCAGGGACCCGGCAGATACGCAGTATTTT
>NA|TRBJ1-2|NA|12|TRBV2
CASRDLDYGYTF
TGTGCCAGCAGGGACCTCGACTATGGCTACACCTTC
>NA|TRBJ1-2|NA|14|TRBV13
CASSVRASGYGYTF
TGTGCCAGCAGCGTCAGGGCTTCTGGGTATGGCTACACCTTC
>NA|TRBJ1-5|NA|15|TRBV6-5
CASSEAADYTQPQHF
TGTGCCAGCAGCGAGGCGGCAGATTATACTCAGCCCCAGCATTTT
>once|TRBJ2-3|NA|13|TRBV7-2
CASTPGHQDTQYF
TGTGCCAGCACCCCAGGGCACCAAGATACGCAGTATTTT
>NA|TRBJ1-2|NA|14|TRBV5-1
CASTEGGPNYGYTF
TGCGCCAGCACCGAGGGGGGCCCTAACTATGGCTACACCTTC
>NA|TRBJ2-1|NA|14|TRBV5-8
CASSLGVGGHEQFF
TGTGCCAGCAGCTTGGGAGTCGGGGGGCATGAGCAGTTCTTC
>NA|TRBJ2-5|NA|14|TRBV5-6
CASSLGFSQETQYF
TGTGCCAGCAGCTTGGGTTTTAGCCAAGAGACCCAGTACTTC
>NA|TRBJ2-1|NA|13|TRBV18
CASSTGPGNEQFF
TGTGCCAGCTCAACGGGACCAGGAAATGAGCAGTTCTTC
>once|TRBJ2-1|TRBD1|15|TRBV4-1
CASSQGGQGIGEQFF
TGCGCCAGCAGCCAAGGGGGACAGGGAATCGGTGAGCAGTTCTTC
>NA|TRBJ2-2|NA|14|TRBV5-1
CASSLERNTGELFF
TGCGCCAGCAGCTTGGAACGGAACACCGGGGAGCTGTTTTTT
>few|TRBJ2-5|TRBD1|16|TRBV10-3
CAISAEPGTGGETQYF
TGTGCCATCAGTGCGGAACCCGGGACAGGGGGAGAGACCCAGTACTTC
>NA|TRBJ2-1|TRBD2|18|TRBV18
CASSPRALAGSSYNEQFF
TGTGCCAGCTCACCACGGGCTCTAGCGGGGAGCTCCTACAATGAGCAGTTCTTC
>NA|TRBJ1-2|TRBD1|15|TRBV19
CASSTKTGTAYGYTF
TGTGCCAGTAGTACGAAGACAGGGACCGCCTATGGCTACACCTTC
>NA|TRBJ2-2|NA|15|TRBV24-1
CATSDLVRDSGELFF
TGTGCCACCAGTGATTTGGTGCGGGATAGCGGGGAGCTGTTTTTT
>NA|TRBJ1-5|NA|14|TRBV20-1
CSASVGYSNQPQHF
TGCAGTGCTAGTGTCGGCTATAGCAATCAGCCCCAGCATTTT
>NA|TRBJ2-1|TRBD1|13|TRBV7-3
CASSRDSYNEQFF
TGTGCCAGCAGCAGGGACAGCTACAATGAGCAGTTCTTC
>few|TRBJ1-5|NA|15|TRBV2
CASSDQGGSNQPQHF
TGTGCCAGCAGTGACCAGGGAGGGAGCAATCAGCCCCAGCATTTT